The 21 T cell receptor beta chains given below trace back to one sample, sequenced in a study of cytomegalovirus exposure and HLA in healthy donors. The PCR employed 60 Vbeta primers together with 13 Jbeta primers. Data came from immunoSEQ multiplex PCR; TCRdb stores just in-frame clones and leaves some out. The sample lists under 250,000 clones, around 81% occurring once. The sample taken for sequencing was PBMCs. These receptor sequences come from a woman aged 60-75 years in good health and CMV-seropositive.

This clone came up a few times. The rearrangement links TRBV28 to TRBJ2-6; D remains ambiguous. V was clipped by 4 bases and J by 4 bases, with 17 bases between them. The CDR3 has 17 residues. The germline gives CDR1 MDHEN, CDR2 SYDVKM. The CDR3 region has the DNA TGTGCCAGCAGTTATTGGGCCGCTGAATTGGGGGCCAACGTCCTGACTTTC. Its protein product is CASSYWAAELGANVLTF.

CDR3: CASRALAGGGDTQYF. The CDR3 nucleotides are TGTGCCAGCAGAGCCCTAGCGGGAGGAGGCGATACGCAGTATTTT. V is TRBV2 and J is TRBJ2-3; TRBD2 matches at 11 bases. V shed 6 bases and J 6 bases; nucleotides not matched to a gene: 8. The germline CDR1 and CDR2 sequences are SNHLY and FYNNEI. The CDR3 extends over 15 amino acids.

The V gene is TRBV30, the J gene TRBJ1-3; a possible D gene is TRBD1 (5 bases). Between the trimmed V and J ends, which lost 3 bases and 3 bases, there was a span of 9 bases. The CDR3 consists of 13 residues. CDR1 is GTSNPN, CDR2 SVGIG, per germline (reference sequence). The CDR3 DNA sequence: TGTGCCTGGAGGAGGCAGGGTGGAAACACCATATATTTT. Encoded protein: CAWRRQGGNTIYF.

The rearrangement uses TRBV27 and TRBJ1-1; 9 bases agree with TRBD1. Germline V gene lookup returns CDR1 MNHEY and CDR2 SMNVEV (reference sequence). V gave up 3 bases and J gave up 1 base; unmatched junction bases: 6. The CDR3 is 16 residues long. CDR3 nucleotide sequence: TGTGCCAGCAGTTTCCGGACAGGGGCGGGGAACACTGAAGCTTTCTTT. This encodes CASSFRTGAGNTEAFF.

This clone came up a few times. Distinct nucleotide sequences in the sample also encode this CDR3. The chain recombines TRBV9 with TRBJ2-7; 10 nucleotides align to TRBD2. Germline V gives CDR1 SGDLS, CDR2 YYNGEE. Trimming removed 3 bases from V and 2 bases from J; junction bases left unmatched: 2. The CDR3 spans 14 residues. The CDR3 sequence is CASSGSGRAYEQYF. The DNA of the CDR3 is TGTGCCAGCAGCGGAAGCGGGAGGGCCTACGAGCAGTACTTC.

CDR3 sequence: CASSLLSGSASYEQYF. The CDR3 DNA reads as TGCGCCAGCAGCCTCCTTAGCGGGAGCGCGTCCTACGAGCAGTACTTC. The chain joins TRBV4-1 to TRBJ2-7; 9 nucleotides align to TRBD2. CDR1 MGHRA and CDR2 YSYEKL come from the germline V gene. The V and J ends lost 4 bases and 1 base, in that order; junction bases with no gene match: 8. CDR3 length: 16 residues.

The chain is built from TRBV6-1 and TRBJ1-2, with a possible D match to TRBD1 (6 bases). Germline assignment: CDR1 MNHNS and CDR2 SASEGT. The CDR3 length is 12 residues. CDR3 bases: TGTTACTCCAGGGGCTCGAACTATGGCTACACCTTC. It translates to CYSRGSNYGYTF.

In this sample, this clone turned up once. V gene TRBV23-1 combines with J gene TRBJ2-7; D not certain. TRBV23-1 is filed as an ORF, its function uncertain. V lost 7 bases, J lost 2 bases, and 3 bases lay in between. The CDR3 sequence is 10 residues long. The CDR3: CASITYEQYF. As DNA, the CDR3 is TGCGCCAGCATCACCTACGAGCAGTACTTC.

CDR3 loop: CASSYSGSIEQFF. The CDR3 nucleotides read TGCGCCAGCAGTTATAGCGGGAGCATTGAGCAGTTCTTC. The chain links TRBV10-1 to TRBJ2-1; TRBD2 matches 9 bases. J lost 9 bases, V lost 5 bases, and 5 bases had no gene match. Germline CDR1 is WNHNN and CDR2 is SYGVQD (reference sequence). The CDR3 runs to 13 residues.

This clone was observed a single time. V usage is TRBV5-1 and J usage is TRBJ2-5; D may be TRBD1 (6 bases). V was shortened by 1 base and J by 1 base, with 11 bases between the two germline ends. CDR1 is SGHRS and CDR2 is YFSETQ in the germline V gene. The CDR3 sequence is 15 residues long. The CDR3 nucleotides are TGCGCCAGCAGCTTGCCAGGGGCCTCCCAAGAGACCCAGTACTTC. This translates into CASSLPGASQETQYF.

This rearrangement joins TRBV5-4 to TRBJ2-1, with 12 bases identical to TRBD2. The CDR3 consists of 16 residues. Germline CDR1 SGHNT, CDR2 YYREEE (reference sequence). J was trimmed by 7 bases and V by 7 bases; bases with no gene match: 12. The CDR3: CASATSGRRGGNEQFF. The CDR3 bases are TGTGCCAGCGCGACTAGCGGGAGAAGGGGTGGGAATGAGCAGTTCTTC.

The gene calls are TRBV30 and TRBJ2-2; D perhaps matches TRBD2 (6 bases). V was cut by 2 bases and J by 6 bases, with 10 bases left in between. The CDR3 is made up of 13 amino acids. Germline CDR1 GTSNPN, CDR2 SVGIG (reference sequence). The CDR3 protein is CAWSYREAGELFF. The CDR3 nucleotides read TGTGCCTGGAGTTATAGGGAGGCCGGGGAGCTGTTTTTT.

This clone occurred once. The chain has TRBV19 and TRBJ2-7; 8 nucleotides line up with TRBD1. This CDR3 comprises 16 residues. Trimming cost V 4 bases and J 1 base; bases outside gene matches: 9. Germline V gene lookup returns CDR1 LNHDA and CDR2 SQIVND (reference sequence). CDR3 protein: CASSTRTGTVSYEQYF. The CDR3 DNA sequence: TGTGCCAGTAGTACCAGGACAGGGACAGTGTCCTACGAGCAGTACTTC.

The chain joins TRBV2 to TRBJ1-2; 9 nucleotides align to TRBD1. V was pared by 8 bases and J by 5 bases, with 6 bases of the junction left unmatched. CDR1 and CDR2 from the germline V gene are SNHLY and FYNNEI. The CDR3 has 13 residues. CDR3 in amino acids: CASDPGTGYGYTF. DNA for the CDR3: TGTGCCAGCGACCCAGGGACAGGGTATGGCTACACCTTC. Full variable domain (outside the CDR3, taken from reference TRBV2 and TRBJ1-2): EPEVTQTPSHQVTQMGQEVILRCVPISNHLYFYWYRQILGQKVEFLVSFYNNEISEKSEIFDDQFSVERPDGSNFTLKIRSTKLEDSAMYFCASDPGTGYGYTFGSGTRLTVV.

The rearrangement uses TRBV2 and TRBJ2-7, with 8 nucleotides matching TRBD2. Unmatched junction bases numbered 11, after V lost 6 bases and J lost 4 bases. Germline assignment: CDR1 SNHLY and CDR2 FYNNEI. The CDR3 totals 15 residues. For the CDR3, the DNA is TGTGCCAGCAGCACTCCGGGACTAGTGGCGTACGAGCAGTACTTC. Its translation: CASSTPGLVAYEQYF. Looking up the rest from reference TRBV2 and TRBJ2-7 gives the full variable domain: EPEVTQTPSHQVTQMGQEVILRCVPISNHLYFYWYRQILGQKVEFLVSFYNNEISEKSEIFDDQFSVERPDGSNFTLKIRSTKLEDSAMYFCASSTPGLVAYEQYFGPGTRLTVT.

This rearrangement joins TRBV28 to TRBJ2-4; D unclear. V was clipped by 6 bases and J by 8 bases, with 8 bases between them. The germline V gene has CDR1 MDHEN and CDR2 SYDVKM. This CDR3 comprises 11 residues. In nucleotides, the CDR3 is TGTGCCAGCAGCCTAGAAGACATTCAGTACTTC. It encodes CASSLEDIQYF.

This clone showed up just once. The chain carries TRBV5-4 and TRBJ2-5; D uncertain. Trimming removed 5 bases at V and 3 bases at J, with 14 bases between. Per germline, CDR1 SGHNT and CDR2 YYREEE (reference sequence). The CDR3 runs 14 residues. CDR3 in DNA: TGTGCCAGCAGTCCCGCGCGCCCGGAAGAGACCCAGTACTTC. Its translation: CASSPARPEETQYF.

V is TRBV6-1 and J is TRBJ2-1, with D possibly TRBD2 on 6 matching bases. V was shortened by 6 bases and J by 2 bases, with 14 bases between the two germline ends. The length of the CDR3 is 15 residues. CDR1 is MNHNS, CDR2 SASEGT, per germline. DNA for the CDR3: TGTGCCAGCAGCGTAGGGACTGTCGCCTACAATGAGCAGTTCTTC. Its protein is CASSVGTVAYNEQFF.

The gene calls are TRBV30 and TRBJ2-2; 7 bases are a match to TRBD2. The CDR3 extends over 13 amino acids. V was clipped by 2 bases and J by 5 bases; unmatched bases: 2. Germline V lookup: CDR1 GTSNPN, CDR2 SVGIG (reference sequence). DNA of the CDR3: TGTGCCTGGAGTCAGGGAGGGACCGGGGAGCTGTTTTTT. Amino acids: CAWSQGGTGELFF.

This chain uses TRBV14 with TRBJ2-4, with TRBD1 as a possible D gene (5 bases). The V gene lost 2 bases and the J gene lost 2 bases, with 16 bases spanning the gap. Germline V gene data show CDR1 as SGHDN and CDR2 as FVKESK. CDR3 length: 17 residues. CDR3 region: CASSQFQGLGPKNIQYF. The DNA of the CDR3 is TGTGCCAGCAGCCAATTCCAGGGTTTAGGGCCCAAAAACATTCAGTACTTC. The full variable domain, completed using reference TRBV14 and TRBJ2-4, is EAGVTQFPSHSVIEKGQTVTLRCDPISGHDNLYWYRRVMGKEIKFLLHFVKESKQDESGMPNNRFLAERTGGTYSTLKVQPAELEDSGVYFCASSQFQGLGPKNIQYFGAGTRLSVL.

The chain couples TRBV5-4 to TRBJ2-1, with D possibly TRBD2 on 5 matching bases. The germline gives CDR1 SGHNT, CDR2 YYREEE (reference sequence). V was clipped by 4 bases and J by 3 bases, with 11 bases between them. CDR3 size: 14 residues. This chain's CDR3 is CASSGRSNYNEQFF. The CDR3 nucleotides read TGTGCCAGCAGCGGGAGAAGTAACTACAATGAGCAGTTCTTC. Full variable domain (rest looked up from reference TRBV5-4 and TRBJ2-1): ETGVTQSPTHLIKTRGQQVTLRCSSQSGHNTVSWYQQALGQGPQFIFQYYREEENGRGNFPPRFSGLQFPNYSSELNVNALELDDSALYLCASSGRSNYNEQFFGPGTRLTVL.